The next 11 T cell receptor beta chains were all read from a single sample in a study of blood T cells in healthy people across ages. Using a J-beta primer mix together with a sample-barcoded 5' primer, a second PCR was run for about 6 to 12 cycles. TCRdb used MiXCR to reprocess the 5' RACE reads, holding one entry per CDR3 protein. The sample lists over 950,000 distinct CDR3 sequences; roughly 51% were seen once. The material sequenced was blood. The source of these receptors is a woman in her sixties in good health.

This clonotype was recorded a few times. The gene calls are TRBV20-1 and TRBJ2-7; 8 nucleotides align to TRBD1. The germline CDR1 and CDR2 sequences are DFQATT and SNEGSKA (reference sequence). This CDR3 region has 13 residues. With 4 bases clipped from V and 6 bases from J, the junction kept 8 bases outside the gene matches. The CDR3 DNA is TGCAGTGCTACCCGGGACAGGACTACCGAGCAGTACTTC. Translated, it gives CSATRDRTTEQYF.

The chain is built from TRBV5-1 and TRBJ2-7, with unresolved D. Germline CDR1 and CDR2: SGHRS and YFSETQ. V lost 5 bases and J 1 base, leaving 13 bases between the germline ends. The CDR3 sequence is 14 residues long. CDR3 region: CASRSPIGSYEQYF. The DNA of the CDR3 is TGCGCCAGCAGATCCCCCATCGGGTCCTACGAGCAGTACTTC.

The chain recombines TRBV4-1 with TRBJ2-7; D tentatively fits TRBD1 or TRBD2 (5 bases each). The CDR3 runs 15 residues. V lost 1 base and J lost 1, with 11 bases in between. From germline, CDR1 is MGHRA and CDR2 YSYEKL. The CDR3 DNA reads TGCGCCAGCAGCCAAGGGGACCTGTTTTCCTACGAGCAGTACTTC. The encoded protein is CASSQGDLFSYEQYF.

This clonotype came up a few times. The chain uses TRBV2 and TRBJ2-3; 7 bases fit TRBD2. Per germline, CDR1 SNHLY and CDR2 FYNNEI. The CDR3 sequence is 15 residues long. J was trimmed by 2 bases and V by 5 bases; bases with no gene match: 7. CDR3 nucleotides: TGTGCCAGCAGTCTTGGGGACTACTACACAGATACGCAGTATTTT. This gives the protein CASSLGDYYTDTQYF.

This clonotype was counted between two and nine times. This chain connects TRBV20-1 to TRBJ2-4; TRBD2 matches 9 bases. Per the germline V gene, CDR1 is DFQATT and CDR2 is SNEGSKA (reference sequence). This CDR3 contains 15 residues. Trimming took 1 base from V and 8 from J; bases not matched to a gene: 9. The CDR3 nucleotides read TGCAGTGCTAGAGCCATCGGCGGGGGGGTAGACATTCAGTACTTC. It translates to CSARAIGGGVDIQYF.

The chain carries TRBV24-1 and TRBJ2-5; D gene unclear. The V gene lost 3 bases and the J gene lost 2 bases, with 12 bases spanning the gap. The germline V gene encodes CDR1 KGHDR and CDR2 SFDVKD. The CDR3 is 15 amino acids. The CDR3 loop reads CATSDPRKPQETQYF. The CDR3 DNA is TGTGCCACCAGTGATCCCCGGAAGCCTCAAGAGACCCAGTACTTC.

The V call is TRBV6-5, the J call TRBJ2-5; 9 bases match TRBD2. Germline CDR1 and CDR2: MNHEY and SVGAGI. J lost 11 bases, V lost 7 bases, and 11 bases had no gene match. This CDR3 has 13 residues. The CDR3 sequence is CASTMGTSSTQYF. For the CDR3, the DNA is TGTGCCAGCACTATGGGGACTAGCTCGACGCAGTACTTC.

This clonotype was seen more than once but under ten times. This rearrangement joins TRBV6-1 to TRBJ2-5; 11 nucleotides match TRBD2. This CDR3 comprises 18 residues. V lost 6 bases to trimming and J lost 3 bases; unmatched junction nucleotides: 15. Germline assignment: CDR1 MNHNS and CDR2 SASEGT. CDR3 loop: CASSRQGVAGGLEETQYF. The CDR3 coding sequence is TGTGCCAGCAGCCGACAGGGGGTAGCGGGAGGGCTAGAAGAGACCCAGTACTTC.

V and J are TRBV6-6 and TRBJ2-7; possibly TRBD1 for D (6 bases). The CDR3 length is 15 residues. CDR1 and CDR2 (germline): MNHNY, SVGAGI (reference sequence). V was shortened by 7 bases and J by 2 bases, with 18 bases between the two germline ends. CDR3: CASTARDKGTYEQYF. The CDR3 nucleotides are TGTGCCAGCACCGCCCGGGACAAGGGAACCTACGAGCAGTACTTC.

CDR3 DNA sequence: TGTGCCAGCAGGCGCTTCGGACTAGCGAGCGAGCAGTACTTC. Translating it yields CASRRFGLASEQYF. The rearrangement links TRBV28 to TRBJ2-4, with TRBD2 matching over 9 bases. The end of the DNA aligns better with TRBJ2-7, so the J call may be wrong. Germline CDR1 and CDR2: MDHEN and SYDVKM. This CDR3 spans 14 amino acids.

This clonotype was found a few times. V gene TRBV30 combines with J gene TRBJ2-5, with 14 bases matching TRBD2. Unmatched junction bases numbered 4, after V lost 3 bases and J lost 4 bases. Germline CDR1 and CDR2: GTSNPN and SVGIG (reference sequence). The CDR3 spans 15 residues. The CDR3 sequence is CAWSQGLAGAETQYF. In nucleotides, the CDR3 is TGTGCCTGGAGCCAGGGACTAGCGGGAGCAGAGACCCAGTACTTC. The whole variable domain, remainder taken from reference TRBV30 and TRBJ2-5, is SQTIHQWPATLVQPVGSPLSLECTVEGTSNPNLYWYRQAAGRGLQLLFYSVGIGQISSEVPQNLSASRPQDRQFILSSKKLLLSDSGFYLCAWSQGLAGAETQYFGPGTRLLVL.